This TCR beta chain was documented in a study of blood T cells in healthy people across ages. Study-wide results and limits: Roughly linear age-related decline in beta diversity appeared, significant by age approximately 41. What prevented conclusive comparison of naive and antigen-experienced cells was that PBMCs were unsorted.

As to this clonotype: Antigen specificity is unknown.

The CDR3 covers 14 residues. CDR1 DFQATT and CDR2 SNEGSKA come from the germline V gene (reference sequence). The second PCR ran roughly 7 to 12 cycles with a sample-barcoded 5' primer and J-beta primers. Template switching added a 12-random-nucleotide identifier to every cDNA molecule. Via MiXCR, TCRdb re-called the 5' RACE reads, giving one row per CDR3 protein. The sample has approximately 900,000 distinct CDR3 sequences, 45% to 50% seen once. Sequenced sample: blood. V usage is TRBV20-1 and J usage is TRBJ2-7; 8 positions match TRBD2. The DNA end is more similar to TRBJ2-5, so the J call may be wrong. This clonotype was sampled from a man aged 30 to 45 in good health. The CDR3, as DNA: TGCAGTGCCATACGGGGGGGGCCTTATGAGACCCAGTACTTC. It codes for CSAIRGGPYETQYF.